The clone carrying this T cell receptor (beta chain) appeared once. The sample is drawn from a study of blood T cell repertoires in COVID-19. Study at large: The cDNA or gDNA used as material had been derived from T cells, B-cell-depleted T cells, or PBMCs.

Original handling: Amplification of reference gene primers was used by the study to estimate nucleated cell counts. Some clones are missing from TCRdb's copy, which holds only in-frame ones; the method was immunoSEQ multiplex PCR. The D gene and trimming were derived from the DNA, and the V and J assignments and clone size from that table. The table has about 310,000 clones, about 87% seen once; the top ten hold just under 9%. The CDR3 covers 14 residues. In germline, CDR1 is ENHRY, CDR2 SYGVKD. Trimming cost V 7 bases and J 0 bases, with 11 bases left between them. The chain links TRBV10-3 to TRBJ2-3, with D possibly TRBD1 on 5 matching bases. The sample taken for sequencing was PBMCs or T cells enriched from blood (not recorded which). This receptor was identified in a woman under 30 who had recovered from COVID-19. CDR3: CAIMARGSTDTQYF. For the CDR3, the DNA is TGTGCCATCATGGCAAGGGGCAGCACAGATACGCAGTATTTT.